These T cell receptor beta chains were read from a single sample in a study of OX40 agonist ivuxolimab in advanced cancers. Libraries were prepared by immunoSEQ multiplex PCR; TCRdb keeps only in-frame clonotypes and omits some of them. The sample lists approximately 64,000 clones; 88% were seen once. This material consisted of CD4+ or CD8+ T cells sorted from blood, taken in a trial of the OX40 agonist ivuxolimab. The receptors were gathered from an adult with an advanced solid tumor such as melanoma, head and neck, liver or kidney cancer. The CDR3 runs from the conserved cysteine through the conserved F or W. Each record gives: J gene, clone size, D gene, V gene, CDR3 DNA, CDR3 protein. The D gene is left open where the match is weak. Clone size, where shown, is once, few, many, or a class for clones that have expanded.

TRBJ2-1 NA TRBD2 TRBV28 TGTGCCAGCAGTCGCGGACTAGCGGGAGGGGGATCCTACAATGAGCAGTTCTTC CASSRGLAGGGSYNEQFF
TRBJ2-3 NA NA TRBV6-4 TGTGCCAGCAGTGACAGAACCACAGATACGCAGTATTTT CASSDRTTDTQYF
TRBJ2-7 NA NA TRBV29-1 TGCAGCGCCCGGACGAGCTCCTACGAGCAGTACTTC CSARTSSYEQYF
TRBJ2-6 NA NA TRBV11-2 TGTGCCAGCAGCAGTATAGGGGGTAGGGGGGCCAACGTCCTGACTTTC CASSSIGGRGANVLTF
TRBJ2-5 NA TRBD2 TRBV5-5 TGTGCCAGCGGGGAGGGATTTCAGACCCAGTACTTC CASGEGFQTQYF
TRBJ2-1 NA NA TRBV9 TGTGCCAGCAGCGTAGGTTGGGACTTCTACAATGAGCAGTTCTTC CASSVGWDFYNEQFF
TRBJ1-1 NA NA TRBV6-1 TGTGCCAGCAGTCCAGCCGTGGAGGCTTTCTTT CASSPAVEAFF
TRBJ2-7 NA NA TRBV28 TGTGCCAGCAGTGCCCCCGGGACCTATGCCTACGAGCAGTACTTC CASSAPGTYAYEQYF
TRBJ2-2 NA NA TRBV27 TGTGCCAGCAGTTTAAGGGGGACTAAGAGGAACACCGGGGAGCTGTTTTTT CASSLRGTKRNTGELFF
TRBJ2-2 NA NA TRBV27 TGTGCCAGCAGTTTAAATAGGGCAACCGGGGAGCTGTTTTTT CASSLNRATGELFF
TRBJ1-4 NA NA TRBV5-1 TGCGCCACTCGACCCGGGGGAGTTTTAGGCGAAAAACTGTTTTTT CATRPGGVLGEKLFF
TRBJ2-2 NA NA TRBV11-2 TGTGCCAGCAGCTTAGCTTACGGGACGAACACCGGGGAGCTGTTTTTT CASSLAYGTNTGELFF
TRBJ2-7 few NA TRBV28 TGTGCCAGCAGTCGGGCAGCGGCCTCCTACGAGCAGTACTTC CASSRAAASYEQYF
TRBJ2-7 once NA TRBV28 TGTGCCAGCACTACGAAGGACAGAGCCTACGAGCAGTACTTC CASTTKDRAYEQYF
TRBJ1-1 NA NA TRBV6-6 TGTGCCAGCACCAGAAGCGGGGCGAGCACTGAAGCTTTCTTT CASTRSGASTEAFF
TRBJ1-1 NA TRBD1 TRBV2 TGTGCCAGCAGTGAAGACAGGGGGAACACTGAAGCTTTCTTT CASSEDRGNTEAFF
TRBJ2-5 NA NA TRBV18 TGTGCCAGCTCACCAACGGGTGGGGGCCAAGAGACCCAGTACTTC CASSPTGGGQETQYF
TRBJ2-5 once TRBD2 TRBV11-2 TGTGCCAGCAGCTCCCAGCGGGGCGAAGAGACCCAGTACTTC CASSSQRGEETQYF
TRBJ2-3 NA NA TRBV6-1 TGTGCCAGTTCAAGATCAGATACGCAGTATTTT CASSRSDTQYF
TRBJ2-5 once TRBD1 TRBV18 TGTGCCAGCTCACCGAGGGGGACAGGGGTAGAGACCCAGTACTTC CASSPRGTGVETQYF
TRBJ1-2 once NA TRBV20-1 TGCAGTGCCGCAGGGAGTCGGGGCTACACCTTC CSAAGSRGYTF
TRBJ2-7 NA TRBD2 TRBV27 TGTGCCAGCAGTTCAATAACTACCGGGGGGGACTACGAGCAGTACTTC CASSSITTGGDYEQYF
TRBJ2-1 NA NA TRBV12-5 TGTGCTAGTGGCTTAACCGGGACGTCGAATGAGCAGTTCTTC CASGLTGTSNEQFF
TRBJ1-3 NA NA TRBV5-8 TGTGCCAGCAGCACGTGGGAGAGCACCATATATTTT CASSTWESTIYF
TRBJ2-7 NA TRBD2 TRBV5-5 TGTGCCAGCAGCCAAACGCCCGGGACTAGGACCGACGAGCAGTACTTC CASSQTPGTRTDEQYF
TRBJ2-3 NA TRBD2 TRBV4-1 TGCGCCAGCAGCTTGGGACTAAGCACAGATACGCAGTATTTT CASSLGLSTDTQYF
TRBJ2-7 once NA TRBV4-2 TGTGCCAGCAGCCTCGGGACCACGACGGTCGGCGAGCAGTACTTC CASSLGTTTVGEQYF
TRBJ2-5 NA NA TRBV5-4 TGTGCCAGCAGCTTCCCAGGGCTAGAGACCCAGTACTTC CASSFPGLETQYF
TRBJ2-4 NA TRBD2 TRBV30 TGTGCCTGGACGGGGGTAGCGGGAGTGGGGAACATTCAGTACTTC CAWTGVAGVGNIQYF
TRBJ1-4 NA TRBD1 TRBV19 TGTGCCAGTAGTTTATCGACAGGGGGAGTTGAAAAACTGTTTTTT CASSLSTGGVEKLFF
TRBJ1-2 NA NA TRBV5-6 TGTGCCAGCAGCTTGGTTCAGCGACACTATGGCTACACCTTC CASSLVQRHYGYTF
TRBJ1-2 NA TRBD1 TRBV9 TGTGCCAGCAGCGTAACAGGGGGGGATGGCTACACCTTC CASSVTGGDGYTF
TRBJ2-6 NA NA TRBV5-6 TGTGCCAGCAGCTTCTTTCACACCTCGGGAGGGGCCAACGTCCTGACTTTC CASSFFHTSGGANVLTF
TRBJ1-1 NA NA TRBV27 TGTGCCAGCAGTTCTTACGGTGGACAGTACACTGAAGCTTTCTTT CASSSYGGQYTEAFF
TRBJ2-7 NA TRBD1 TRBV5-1 TGCGCCAGCAGCTCCGCATTACAGGGGAACGAGCAGTACTTC CASSSALQGNEQYF
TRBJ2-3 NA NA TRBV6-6 TGTGCCAGCAGCCTTAGCACAGATACGCAGTATTTT CASSLSTDTQYF
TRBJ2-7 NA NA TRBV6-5 TGTGCCAGCAGTTACTCAGGGGACGGGCTTGCTTGGGAGCAGTACTTC CASSYSGDGLAWEQYF